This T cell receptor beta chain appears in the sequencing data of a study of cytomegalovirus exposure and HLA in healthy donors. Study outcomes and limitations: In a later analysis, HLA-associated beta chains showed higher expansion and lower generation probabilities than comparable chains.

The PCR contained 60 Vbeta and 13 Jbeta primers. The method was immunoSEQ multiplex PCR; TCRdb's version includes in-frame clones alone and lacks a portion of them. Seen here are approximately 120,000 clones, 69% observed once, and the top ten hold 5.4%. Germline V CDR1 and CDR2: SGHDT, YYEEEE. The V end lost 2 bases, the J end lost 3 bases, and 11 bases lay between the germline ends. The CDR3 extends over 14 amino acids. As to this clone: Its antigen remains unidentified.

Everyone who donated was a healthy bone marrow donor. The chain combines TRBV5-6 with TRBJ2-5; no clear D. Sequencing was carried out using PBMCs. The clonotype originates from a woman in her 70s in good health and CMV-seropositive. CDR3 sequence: CASSFRRSEETQYF. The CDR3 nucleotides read TGTGCCAGCAGCTTCAGAAGAAGCGAAGAGACCCAGTACTTC.